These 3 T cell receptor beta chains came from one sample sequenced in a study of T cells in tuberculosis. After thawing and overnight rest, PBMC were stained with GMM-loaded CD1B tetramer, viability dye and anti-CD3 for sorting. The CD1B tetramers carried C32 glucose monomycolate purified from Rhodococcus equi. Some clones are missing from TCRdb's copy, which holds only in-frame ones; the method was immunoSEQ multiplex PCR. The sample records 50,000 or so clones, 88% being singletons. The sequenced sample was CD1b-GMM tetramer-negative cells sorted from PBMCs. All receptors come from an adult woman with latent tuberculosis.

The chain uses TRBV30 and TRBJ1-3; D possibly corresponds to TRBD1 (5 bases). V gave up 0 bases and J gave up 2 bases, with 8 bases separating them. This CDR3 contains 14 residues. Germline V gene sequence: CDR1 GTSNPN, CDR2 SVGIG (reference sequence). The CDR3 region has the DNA TGTGCCTGGAGTGTACAGGCAGCTGGAAACACCATATATTTT. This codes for CAWSVQAAGNTIYF.

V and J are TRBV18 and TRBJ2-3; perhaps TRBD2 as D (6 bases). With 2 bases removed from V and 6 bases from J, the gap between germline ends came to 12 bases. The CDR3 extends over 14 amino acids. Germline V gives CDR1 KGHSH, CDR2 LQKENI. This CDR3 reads CASSPGGSLDTQYF. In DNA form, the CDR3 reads TGTGCCAGCTCACCAGGGGGGAGTTTGGATACGCAGTATTTT.

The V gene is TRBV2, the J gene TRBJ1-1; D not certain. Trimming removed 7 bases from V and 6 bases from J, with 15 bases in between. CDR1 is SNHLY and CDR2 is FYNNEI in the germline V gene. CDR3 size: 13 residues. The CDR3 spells CASKPTGIAEAFF. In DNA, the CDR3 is TGTGCCAGCAAGCCTACGGGGATCGCTGAAGCTTTCTTT.